The 28 T cell receptor beta chains presented below share a single source sample, sequenced in a study of Ad26.COV2.S vaccination and SARS-CoV-2 variants. Treatment here: roughly 18 received Ad26.COV2.S at low or high dose, single or two shots; about 5 received placebo; per-sample allocation not given. On day 63 after the first injection, vaccine and placebo recipients gave samples. The assay was immunoSEQ multiplex PCR, and TCRdb's table has in-frame clones only and misses some. The table shows hundreds of thousands of clones, with 75% to 95% occurring only once. The sequencing here drew on peripheral blood, taken in a trial of Ad26.COV2.S vaccine versus placebo. The source is a person between 18 and 65 years old who received the Ad26.COV2.S COVID-19 vaccine or a placebo.

The rearrangement uses TRBV3-1 (or the pseudogene TRBV3-2) and TRBJ2-7; a possible D gene is TRBD1 (5 bases). The CDR3 covers 15 residues. Germline assignment: CDR1 LGHDT and CDR2 YNNKEL (reference sequence). Deletions cut 0 bases from V and 0 bases from J, with 9 bases between. This chain's CDR3 is CASSQDGGHSYEQYF. CDR3 in DNA: TGTGCCAGCAGCCAAGATGGCGGACACTCCTACGAGCAGTACTTC.

This chain joins TRBV18 and TRBJ2-2; TRBD1 is a possible D gene (5 bases). CDR3 length equals 15 residues. The germline V gene encodes CDR1 KGHSH and CDR2 LQKENI. Deletions cut 2 bases from V and 0 bases from J, with 7 bases between. The CDR3 DNA reads TGTGCCAGCTCACCAACGACAGCGAACACCGGGGAGCTGTTTTTT. It codes for CASSPTTANTGELFF.

The chain joins TRBV6-5 to TRBJ1-5; the match to TRBD1 covers 7 bases. This CDR3 is 13 amino acids long. J was trimmed by 7 bases and V by 2 bases; bases with no gene match: 2. Germline V gene lookup returns CDR1 MNHEY and CDR2 SVGAGI. The CDR3: CASSYNRGQPQHF. The CDR3 DNA sequence: TGTGCCAGCAGTTACAACAGGGGACAGCCCCAGCATTTT.

This clone has a single count. The rearrangement links TRBV5-4 to TRBJ1-6, with 8 bases matching TRBD1. Germline V gives CDR1 SGHNT, CDR2 YYREEE (reference sequence). Trimming took 4 bases from V and 9 from J; bases not matched to a gene: 6. The CDR3 is 14 residues long. The CDR3 protein is CASSQTGGLSPLHF. As DNA, the CDR3 is TGTGCCAGCAGCCAAACAGGGGGGCTTTCACCCCTCCACTTT.

The rearrangement joins TRBV7-9 to TRBJ2-7, with 7 bases matching TRBD1. Germline lookup yields CDR1 SEHNR and CDR2 FQNEAQ (reference sequence). V lost 2 bases, J lost 2 bases, and 3 bases stayed unmatched. The CDR3 has 14 residues. In nucleotides, the CDR3 is TGTGCCAGCAGCTTATTACAGGGGACCTACGAGCAGTACTTC. Its protein product is CASSLLQGTYEQYF.

Notes on this clone: Distinct nucleotide sequences in the sample also encode this CDR3. The rearrangement joins TRBV3-1 (or the pseudogene TRBV3-2) to TRBJ1-1; no clear D. Trimming cost V 1 base and J 5 bases, with 5 bases left between them. The CDR3 is 12 amino acids. Germline CDR1 LGHDT, CDR2 YNNKEL (reference sequence). CDR3 in DNA: TGTGCCAGCAGCCAAGGACCTACTGAAGCTTTCTTT. Its translation is CASSQGPTEAFF.

This chain joins TRBV9 and TRBJ2-1, with D tentatively TRBD2 (5 bases). CDR3 size: 15 residues. V lost 4 bases, J lost 5 bases, and 16 bases lay in between. Germline V gene data show CDR1 as SGDLS and CDR2 as YYNGEE. CDR3 protein: CASSLTRGPNNEQFF. The CDR3 DNA sequence: TGTGCCAGCAGCTTAACCCGGGGTCCTAACAATGAGCAGTTCTTC. The full variable domain, rest sourced from reference TRBV9 and TRBJ2-1, is DSGVTQTPKHLITATGQRVTLRCSPRSGDLSVYWYQQSLDQGLQFLIQYYNGEERAKGNILERFSAQQFPDLHSELNLSSLELGDSALYFCASSLTRGPNNEQFFGPGTRLTVL.

The chain links TRBV27 to TRBJ2-7; tentatively, D is TRBD1 (5 bases). The length of the CDR3 is 15 residues. Deletions cut 0 bases from V and 3 bases from J, with 12 bases between. Germline V gene sequence: CDR1 MNHEY, CDR2 SMNVEV (reference sequence). Written as DNA, the CDR3 is TGTGCCAGCAGTTTATCTGGGCCTAGGGGCTACGAGCAGTACTTC. Its protein is CASSLSGPRGYEQYF.

The chain couples TRBV2 to TRBJ2-2, with 14 bases aligning to TRBD2. Germline loops: CDR1 SNHLY, CDR2 FYNNEI. Trimming at V came to 7 bases and at J to 7 bases, leaving 5 bases not matched to a gene. This CDR3 contains 15 residues. The CDR3 region is CASKGTSGSGGELFF. The CDR3 DNA is TGTGCCAGCAAAGGGACTAGCGGGAGTGGCGGGGAGCTGTTTTTT.

This chain uses TRBV7-6 with TRBJ2-5; D is uncertain. The germline V and J ends were trimmed by 1 base and 0 bases, with 9 bases remaining between them. Germline V lookup: CDR1 SGHVS, CDR2 FNYEAQ. The CDR3 is 15 residues long. The CDR3 DNA reads TGTGCCAGCAGCTTAGTCGAGTGGAACCAAGAGACCCAGTACTTC. Residues: CASSLVEWNQETQYF.

The V and J genes are TRBV7-2 and TRBJ1-3, with D unresolved. Germline CDR1 is SGHTA and CDR2 is FQGNSA. Trimming left V 1 base short and J 6 bases short, with 4 bases between. This CDR3 has 12 amino acids. This chain's CDR3 is CASSLGTNTIYF. Written as DNA, the CDR3 is TGTGCCAGCAGCTTAGGAACAAACACCATATATTTT. The complete variable domain, with remaining parts taken from reference TRBV7-2 and TRBJ1-3, reads GAGVSQSPSNKVTEKGKDVELRCDPISGHTALYWYRQSLGQGLEFLIYFQGNSAPDKSGLPSDRFSAERTGGSVSTLTIQRTQQEDSAVYLCASSLGTNTIYFGEGSWLTVV.

This clone was seen just once. The chain is built from TRBV29-1 and TRBJ2-7; D is unresolved. The CDR3 is 11 residues long. V lost 1 base, J lost 4 bases, and 5 bases lay in between. Germline assignment: CDR1 SQVTM and CDR2 ANQGSEA. The CDR3: CSVEGRYEQYF. The CDR3 bases are TGCAGCGTTGAAGGACGTTACGAGCAGTACTTC.

The rearrangement links TRBV7-8 to TRBJ2-5; TRBD2 aligns across 10 bases. The CDR3 consists of 16 residues. The ends lost 6 bases at V and 1 base at J; junction bases unmatched: 8. Per the germline V gene, CDR1 is SGHVS and CDR2 is FQNEAQ. The CDR3 region has the DNA TGTGCCAGCAGGAGAAAACTAGCGGGGATCCAAGAGACCCAGTACTTC. Protein: CASRRKLAGIQETQYF.

The V gene is TRBV6-2 or TRBV6-3, the J gene TRBJ1-1; a possible D gene is TRBD1 (6 bases). CDR3 length equals 13 residues. V was shortened by 4 bases and J by 5 bases, with 11 bases between the two germline ends. Germline CDR1 reads MNHEY; CDR2 reads SVGEGT. The CDR3 DNA follows: TGTGCCAGCAGTTTCCCGCAGGGGACTGAAGCTTTCTTT. It codes for CASSFPQGTEAFF.

This clone was observed a single time. V usage is TRBV9 and J usage is TRBJ1-3, with 7 bases identical to TRBD1. Germline CDR1 SGDLS, CDR2 YYNGEE. Trimming took 3 bases from V and 4 from J; bases not matched to a gene: 4. The CDR3 runs to 14 residues. The CDR3 DNA follows: TGTGCCAGCAGCGCCCCGGGACAGGGAAACACCATATATTTT. Amino acids: CASSAPGQGNTIYF. Complete variable domain (other parts from reference TRBV9 and TRBJ1-3): DSGVTQTPKHLITATGQRVTLRCSPRSGDLSVYWYQQSLDQGLQFLIQYYNGEERAKGNILERFSAQQFPDLHSELNLSSLELGDSALYFCASSAPGQGNTIYFGEGSWLTVV.

This clone occurred once. Here the CDR3 DNA reads TGTGCCAGCAGCTTAGCCATGAACACTGAAGCTTTCTTT. Protein product: CASSLAMNTEAFF. The chain employs TRBV7-3 and TRBJ1-1; D is uncertain. This CDR3 is 13 amino acids long. Germline loops: CDR1 SGHTA, CDR2 FQGTGA. Between the trimmed V and J ends, which lost 2 bases and 0 bases, there was a span of 4 bases.

This chain uses TRBV27 with TRBJ2-7; D gene ambiguous. Germline lookup yields CDR1 MNHEY and CDR2 SMNVEV (reference sequence). The CDR3 has 13 residues. The ends were cut back, 4 bases at V and 4 bases at J, with 11 bases in the middle. Written as DNA, the CDR3 is TGTGCCAGCAGTTGGGCCAAGAATTACGAGCAGTACTTC. Amino acid sequence: CASSWAKNYEQYF.

This clone has only one observation. The chain joins TRBV5-6 to TRBJ1-2, with D maybe TRBD1 (5 bases). V was cut by 4 bases and J by 5 bases, with 15 bases left in between. The CDR3 runs to 14 residues. CDR1 SGHDT and CDR2 YYEEEE come from the germline V gene. CDR3 nucleotide sequence: TGTGCCAGCAGCCCCGACAAGGGGCGGTATGGCTACACCTTC. Translation: CASSPDKGRYGYTF. Full variable domain (missing parts from reference TRBV5-6 and TRBJ1-2): DAGVTQSPTHLIKTRGQQVTLRCSPKSGHDTVSWYQQALGQGPQFIFQYYEEEERQRGNFPDRFSGHQFPNYSSELNVNALLLGDSALYLCASSPDKGRYGYTFGSGTRLTVV.

The V call is TRBV3-1 (or the pseudogene TRBV3-2), the J call TRBJ2-2; maybe TRBD2 (5 bases). The V end lost 4 bases, the J end lost 7 bases, and 7 bases lay between the germline ends. Germline lookup yields CDR1 LGHDT and CDR2 YNNKEL (reference sequence). This CDR3 has 12 residues. CDR3 nucleotide sequence: TGTGCCAGCAGCCCGGGGATCGGGGAGCTGTTTTTT. Its translation is CASSPGIGELFF.

The V call is TRBV30, the J call TRBJ1-1, with unresolved D. Between the trimmed V and J ends, which lost 2 bases and 1 base, there was a span of 11 bases. This CDR3 is built from 14 residues. Germline loops: CDR1 GTSNPN, CDR2 SVGIG (reference sequence). The CDR3 here is CAWSPLSGNTEAFF. The CDR3 region has the DNA TGTGCCTGGAGTCCTTTAAGTGGGAACACTGAAGCTTTCTTT.

The gene calls are TRBV30 and TRBJ1-5, with 8 bases lining up with TRBD1. The trim removed 3 bases at V and 4 bases at J, leaving 5 bases unmatched. The CDR3 sequence is 14 residues long. From germline, CDR1 is GTSNPN and CDR2 SVGIG (reference sequence). CDR3 DNA sequence: TGTGCCTGGAGGGTGGGACAGGATAATCAGCCCCAGCATTTT. Translation gives CAWRVGQDNQPQHF.

This clone was recorded only once. V gene TRBV29-1 combines with J gene TRBJ2-5; no clear D gene. Trimming left V 4 bases short and J 1 base short, with 7 bases between. CDR3 length: 12 amino acids. Germline V gene data show CDR1 as SQVTM and CDR2 as ANQGSEA. CDR3 in DNA: TGCAGCGTTGTAAGGGTCCAAGAGACCCAGTACTTC. This sequence encodes CSVVRVQETQYF.

V and J are TRBV5-4 and TRBJ2-6; 11 positions agree with TRBD1. The CDR3 has 17 amino acids. Germline CDR1 and CDR2: SGHNT and YYREEE (reference sequence). V was pared by 5 bases and J by 2 bases, with 6 bases of the junction left unmatched. Written as DNA, the CDR3 is TGTGCCAGCAGTCGCGGACAGGGGGCTGCTGGGGCCAACGTCCTGACTTTC. This sequence encodes CASSRGQGAAGANVLTF.

V is TRBV6-6 and J is TRBJ1-2, with unresolved D. CDR1 is MNHNY, CDR2 SVGAGI, per germline (reference sequence). The ends were cut back, 2 bases at V and 2 bases at J, with 12 bases in the middle. CDR3 length: 15 amino acids. The CDR3: CASSYLPDSNYGYTF. The CDR3 DNA sequence: TGTGCCAGCAGTTACCTCCCGGATTCCAACTATGGCTACACCTTC.

This chain joins TRBV30 and TRBJ2-7; D unclear. Trimming left V 2 bases short and J 3 bases short, with 8 bases between. The CDR3 runs to 12 residues. Germline V gene sequence: CDR1 GTSNPN, CDR2 SVGIG (reference sequence). In DNA form, the CDR3 reads TGTGCCTGGAGTCTCCGGCACTACGAGCAGTACTTC. This gives the protein CAWSLRHYEQYF.

This chain connects TRBV7-3 to TRBJ2-2; 11 positions agree with TRBD2. The CDR3 length is 15 residues. V lost 2 bases and J lost 6; bases outside the gene matches: 2. CDR1 is SGHTA, CDR2 FQGTGA, per germline. Here the CDR3 DNA reads TGTGCCAGCAGCTTAGTAGCGGGAGGGCCCGGGGAGCTGTTTTTT. As protein: CASSLVAGGPGELFF.

The chain combines TRBV7-2 with TRBJ1-1; maybe TRBD1 (6 bases). The CDR3 covers 14 residues. Between the trimmed V and J ends, which lost 3 bases and 5 bases, there was a span of 13 bases. Looked up from germline, CDR1 is SGHTA and CDR2 is FQGNSA. The CDR3 region is CASSFGGGQTEAFF. In nucleotides, the CDR3 is TGTGCCAGCAGCTTCGGCGGGGGGCAGACTGAAGCTTTCTTT.

The chain links TRBV6-5 to TRBJ1-1, with no clear D. Per germline, CDR1 MNHEY and CDR2 SVGAGI. V shed 0 bases and J shed 0 bases, with 8 bases lying between them. The CDR3 is made up of 15 amino acids. This chain's CDR3 is CASSYSNSLNTEAFF. The CDR3 DNA reads as TGTGCCAGCAGTTACTCGAACAGCTTGAACACTGAAGCTTTCTTT.